The clone carrying this T cell receptor (beta chain) occurred many times. The data originate from a study of patients and donors after allogeneic stem cell transplantation. One entry per CDR3 protein, called by TCRdb with MiXCR from the RT-PCR reads. The sample holds approximately 1,600 distinct CDR3 sequences, roughly 15% seen once. V was clipped by 4 bases and J by 5 bases, with 10 bases between them. Germline V gene lookup returns CDR1 SGHNT and CDR2 YYREEE (reference sequence). This CDR3 is 12 amino acids long. The chain uses TRBV5-4 and TRBJ2-7; D gene uncertain. This clonotype originated in a human donor who was either an allogeneic HSCT recipient or a stem cell or donor lymphocyte infusion donor (not recorded which). It is not recorded whose cells these are; they may come from a transplant donor. Sequencing was done on a sample of blood, either unsorted or a sorted T cell fraction (not recorded which). Written as DNA, the CDR3 is TGTGCCAGCAGCCGACCATTACACGAGCAGTACTTC. Translating it yields CASSRPLHEQYF.